This T cell receptor beta chain was found in a study of blood T cell repertoires in COVID-19. Study in general: Some COVID-19 samples were acute and others convalescent; all came from the United States, Italy and Spain. Sources were T cells, B-cell-depleted T cells, or PBMCs; the material itself was cDNA or gDNA.

Germline V gene sequence: CDR1 MDHEN, CDR2 SYDVKM. Trimming took off 2 bases at V and 5 bases at J, with 16 bases between the two ends. The CDR3 runs to 15 residues. Under the authors' procedure: Reference gene primer amplification gave estimated nucleated cell counts. Profiled with immunoSEQ multiplex PCR; TCRdb holds only in-frame clones, not every one. The DNA was the basis for D and trimming; V, J and clone size are from that table. Of tens of thousands of clones in the sample, 70% to 90% were seen once. Sequenced: peripheral blood. This clonotype originated in a man aged 55 to 69 with COVID-19, enrolled during active disease. The V gene is TRBV28, the J gene TRBJ2-7, with D perhaps matching TRBD1 (6 bases). CDR3 in DNA: TGTGCCAGCAGTTTACCGACGAGACAGGTTCACGAGCAGTACTTC. Amino acid sequence: CASSLPTRQVHEQYF.